This TCR beta chain comes out of a study of patients and donors after allogeneic stem cell transplantation. With V trimmed by 6 bases and J by 3 bases, 10 bases remained unmatched. Germline CDR1 DFQATT, CDR2 SNEGSKA (reference sequence). The CDR3 sequence is 14 residues long. MiXCR, applied by TCRdb to the RT-PCR reads, yields one record per CDR3 protein. Seen here are under 200,000 distinct CDR3 sequences, about 30% observed once, and the top ten hold 3.2%. The origin of this receptor is a human donor who was either an allogeneic HSCT recipient or a stem cell or donor lymphocyte infusion donor (not recorded which). It is not recorded whose cells these are; they may come from a transplant donor. The sample taken for sequencing was blood, either unsorted or a sorted T cell fraction (not recorded which). The chain joins TRBV20-1 to TRBJ2-5; 7 nucleotides align to TRBD1. CDR3 DNA sequence: TGCAGTGCGCCAAGACAGGGAACTAAAGAGACCCAGTACTTC. Residues: CSAPRQGTKETQYF.